These T cell receptor beta chains were read from a single sample in a study of T-cell reconstitution after alpha-beta-depleted transplantation in children. TCRdb re-called the PCR reads with MiXCR, one entry per CDR3 protein. This sample has about 580,000 distinct CDR3 sequences, with 20% to 25% found just once. Sequencing used PBMCs, mostly from graft donor cells, obtained 360 days after TCRalphabeta/CD19-depleted stem cell transplant. Receptor source: a boy in the first two years of life who had a stem cell transplant for acute myeloid leukemia, so the T cells may come from the graft donor. The conserved cysteine and the conserved F or W are not part of the CDR3 here. Some rows have no size entry. The others give once, few or many, or a class for an expanded clone.

-	TRBJ1-1	TRBV28	ATGRRQFINTEAF
many	TRBJ2-5	TRBV7-2	ASSTWTGHQETQY
-	TRBJ2-3	TRBV15	ATSTFPRSGGMGADTQY
many	TRBJ2-7	TRBV18	ASSLTGGPSYEQY
-	TRBJ2-1	TRBV14	ASSSSGGAHEQF
-	TRBJ1-1	TRBV7-9	ASSFLTGDHTEAF
-	TRBJ1-2	TRBV12-3/TRBV12-4	ASSPGDAGNYGYT
-	TRBJ2-5	TRBV7-3	ASSLMASRQETQY
few	TRBJ1-6	TRBV12-3/TRBV12-4	ASSDSFDSYNSPLH
many	TRBJ2-1	TRBV7-9	ASSLRDRVNEQF
-	TRBJ2-3	TRBV7-2	ASVQRLTDTQY
-	TRBJ2-1	TRBV12-3/TRBV12-4	ASSFRVTSASGGNPAYNEQF
once	TRBJ1-5	TRBV6-5	ATRTSRDKEH
many	TRBJ2-3	TRBV4-3	ASSQDPPDTQY
few	TRBJ2-2	TRBV12-3/TRBV12-4	ASSRQVYTGELF